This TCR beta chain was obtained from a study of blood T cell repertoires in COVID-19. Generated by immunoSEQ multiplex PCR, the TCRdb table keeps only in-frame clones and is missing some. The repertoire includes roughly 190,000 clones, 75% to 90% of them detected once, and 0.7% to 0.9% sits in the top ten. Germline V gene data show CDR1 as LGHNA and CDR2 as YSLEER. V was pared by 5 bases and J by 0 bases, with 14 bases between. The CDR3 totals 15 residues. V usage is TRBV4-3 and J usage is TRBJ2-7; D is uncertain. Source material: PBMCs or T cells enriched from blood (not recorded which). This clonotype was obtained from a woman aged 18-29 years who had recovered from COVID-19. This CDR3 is CASSAQTGSSYEQYF. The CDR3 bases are TGCGCCAGCAGCGCCCAGACGGGTAGCTCCTACGAGCAGTACTTC.